Listed below are T cell receptor beta chains from one sample, sequenced in a study of T cells in Graves' hyperthyroidism and ophthalmopathy. TCRdb used MiXCR to reprocess the multiplex PCR reads, holding one entry per CDR3 protein. Altogether approximately 630,000 distinct CDR3 sequences are present, around 16% being singletons, with the ten largest covering around 4%. Specimen: blood. These receptors were obtained from a woman under 40 with Graves' hyperthyroidism. CDR3s include the opening cysteine and the closing phenylalanine or tryptophan. Each record gives: V gene, J gene, CDR3 protein.

V: TRBV6-2/TRBV6-3
J: TRBJ2-1
CDR3: CASSAYRGTGELRYNEQFF

V: TRBV6-5
J: TRBJ1-4
CDR3: CASSYPRQLVDPATNEKLFF

V: TRBV7-8
J: TRBJ2-2
CDR3: CASSFWGELFF

V: TRBV3-1
J: TRBJ2-7
CDR3: CASSHGGEQYF

V: TRBV6-2/TRBV6-3
J: TRBJ2-7
CDR3: CASSYSGLNPYEQYF

V: TRBV11-1
J: TRBJ2-1
CDR3: CASSDDRGWGSSRGNEQFF

V: TRBV30
J: TRBJ2-1
CDR3: CAWMAGNPRFF

V: TRBV28
J: TRBJ2-3
CDR3: CASSPRTSVDTQYF

V: TRBV12-3/TRBV12-4
J: TRBJ1-5
CDR3: CASSHGNQPQHF

V: TRBV11-1
J: TRBJ2-6
CDR3: CASRAGLSGANVLTF

V: TRBV28
J: TRBJ2-1
CDR3: CASSLGRSDYEQFF

V: TRBV7-8
J: TRBJ2-3
CDR3: CASSLGAGSSTDTQYF

V: TRBV9
J: TRBJ2-3
CDR3: CASSPRDSYTDTQYF

V: TRBV7-2
J: TRBJ2-2
CDR3: CASSQISGSTGELFF

V: TRBV4-1
J: TRBJ1-1
CDR3: CASSQVPRAEAFF

V: TRBV13
J: TRBJ2-1
CDR3: CASSLEWGQSTGLKSSYNEQFF

V: TRBV7-2
J: TRBJ1-6
CDR3: CASSLPPSSPLHF

V: TRBV7-2
J: TRBJ2-5
CDR3: CASSLISQETQYF

V: TRBV15
J: TRBJ1-2
CDR3: CATSRSPTFNYGYTF

V: TRBV13
J: TRBJ2-4
CDR3: CASSPGQGKNIQYF

V: TRBV5-6
J: TRBJ2-3
CDR3: CASRVGHRGTDTQYF

V: TRBV2
J: TRBJ1-6
CDR3: CASRTGTGVSPLHF

V: TRBV12-3/TRBV12-4
J: TRBJ2-1
CDR3: CASRRRSRAGGEQFF

V: TRBV6-5
J: TRBJ2-1
CDR3: CASSYSTRGQGEQFF

V: TRBV12-3/TRBV12-4
J: TRBJ2-7
CDR3: CASKLSGISAYEQYF

V: TRBV20-1
J: TRBJ2-1
CDR3: CSAWRNEQFF

V: TRBV30
J: TRBJ2-5
CDR3: CAWSVRQLQYF

V: TRBV28
J: TRBJ1-1
CDR3: CASSTQTGSDAFF

V: TRBV27
J: TRBJ1-2
CDR3: CASSFTGGYGYTF

V: TRBV28
J: TRBJ1-5
CDR3: CASTSGVGQPQHF

V: TRBV5-5
J: TRBJ2-7
CDR3: CASSTRGGDSSYEQYF

V: TRBV2
J: TRBJ2-5
CDR3: CASSELLRNEETQYF

V: TRBV30
J: TRBJ2-3
CDR3: CAWSGHIAGGSTDTQYF

V: TRBV20-1
J: TRBJ2-1
CDR3: CSVTEVLAGGGEQFF

V: TRBV3-1
J: TRBJ1-5
CDR3: CASSQMRGNQPQHF

V: TRBV27
J: TRBJ1-6
CDR3: CASSPRGQGADSPLHF

V: TRBV20-1
J: TRBJ2-5
CDR3: CSAPGIRLTGRETQYF

V: TRBV13
J: TRBJ2-1
CDR3: CASSSGTGAYNEQFF

V: TRBV6-5
J: TRBJ2-7
CDR3: CASSSSSGIARYVQYF

V: TRBV6-1
J: TRBJ2-3
CDR3: CASSEGDTQYF